This is a list of T cell receptor beta chains from one sample in a study of blood T cell repertoires in COVID-19. Generated by immunoSEQ multiplex PCR, the TCRdb table keeps only in-frame clones and is missing some. The sample consists of approximately 400,000 clones, roughly four fifths of them appearing once. The sample consisted of PBMCs or T cells enriched from blood (not recorded which). All receptors come from a woman aged 50 to 60 who had recovered from COVID-19. CDR3s include the opening cysteine and the closing phenylalanine or tryptophan. A D gene is named only where the DNA matches it firmly. Only some rows state a clone size, as once, few, many or a class for expanded clones.

>.|TRBJ2-1|TRBD2|TRBV13
TGTGCCAGCTGGCCTAGCGGGAGGTCCAGGGGTATCAATGAGCAGTTCTTC
CASWPSGRSRGINEQFF
>.|TRBJ1-2|.|TRBV11-2
TGTGCCAGCAGCCCACTAACTAACTATGGCTACACCTTC
CASSPLTNYGYTF
>.|TRBJ2-2|.|TRBV19
TGTGCCACTATGCCATCAGGGATGGGCGCCGGGGAGCTGTTTTTT
CATMPSGMGAGELFF
>.|TRBJ2-3|.|TRBV3-1/TRBV3-2
TGTGCCAGCAGCCAACTCGCGGGGCACAGCACAGATACGCAGTATTTT
CASSQLAGHSTDTQYF
>.|TRBJ1-5|.|TRBV19
TGTGCCAGTAAATGGACAGATAGCAATCAGCCCCAGCATTTT
CASKWTDSNQPQHF
>few|TRBJ1-1|.|TRBV7-2
TGTGCCAGCAGCTTAGATCGACAGGAGGTTGCTTTCTTT
CASSLDRQEVAFF
>.|TRBJ1-1|.|TRBV27
TGTGCCAGCAGTGTGACAGTGAACACTGAAGCTTTCTTT
CASSVTVNTEAFF
>.|TRBJ1-6|TRBD1|TRBV6-5
TGTGCCAGCAGTTGGACAGGTAGCAATTCACCCCTCCACTTT
CASSWTGSNSPLHF
>.|TRBJ2-2|TRBD1|TRBV3-1/TRBV3-2
TGTGCCAGCACCCCGACAGGGCGGGTCACCGGGGAGCTGTTTTTT
CASTPTGRVTGELFF
>.|TRBJ1-5|.|TRBV19
TGTGCCAGTAGTATTACAGGGTCCGATCAGCCCCAGCATTTT
CASSITGSDQPQHF
>.|TRBJ1-2|TRBD1|TRBV7-2
TGTGCCAGCAGTTGGAAGATGACAGGGGACTATGGCTACACCTTC
CASSWKMTGDYGYTF
>.|TRBJ1-2|.|TRBV9
TGTGCCAGCAGCGTCGGCTATGGCTACACCTTC
CASSVGYGYTF
>.|TRBJ1-2|.|TRBV7-2
TGTGCCAGCAGCTTAGACAGGGCCCAAGACTATGGCTACACCTTC
CASSLDRAQDYGYTF
>few|TRBJ1-4|.|TRBV7-2
TGTGCCAGCAGCTTAGGACAGACCCCAACTAATGAAAAACTGTTTTTT
CASSLGQTPTNEKLFF
>.|TRBJ1-1|.|TRBV2
TGTGCCAGCAGTTTAGGACTGTTGAACACTGAAGCTTTCTTT
CASSLGLLNTEAFF
>.|TRBJ1-4|.|TRBV6-5
TGTGCCAGCAACCGAAGACAGGCAACTAATGAAAAACTGTTTTTT
CASNRRQATNEKLFF
>once|TRBJ2-3|TRBD2|TRBV7-2
TGTGCCAGCAGAGCCCCAGCGGGGGCTTACACAGATACGCAGTATTTT
CASRAPAGAYTDTQYF
>few|TRBJ1-2|.|TRBV7-2
TGTGCCAGCAGCATAGACAGATCCTATGGCTACACCTTC
CASSIDRSYGYTF
>.|TRBJ1-2|TRBD1|TRBV5-6
TGTGCCAGCAGTTGGACAGGGAACTATGGCTACACCTTC
CASSWTGNYGYTF
>.|TRBJ2-1|TRBD2|TRBV6-2/TRBV6-3
TGTGCCAGCAGTAAACTAGCGGGACAATCTAGCTCCTACAATGAGCAGTTCTTC
CASSKLAGQSSSYNEQFF
>.|TRBJ1-3|.|TRBV20-1
TGCAGTGCTCGTGAAGGGGGTACTGGAAACACCATATATTTT
CSAREGGTGNTIYF
>.|TRBJ1-1|TRBD1|TRBV4-1
TGCGCCAGCAGCAAGACCGGGACAGCGTTTGAAGCTTTCTTT
CASSKTGTAFEAFF
>.|TRBJ2-3|TRBD2|TRBV7-7
TGTGCCAGCAGCTCCACTAGCGGAATCACAGATACGCAGTATTTT
CASSSTSGITDTQYF
>.|TRBJ1-1|TRBD1|TRBV19
TGTGCCAGTAACAGGGGCCTGAACACTGAAGCTTTCTTT
CASNRGLNTEAFF
>.|TRBJ2-3|.|TRBV5-1
TGCGCCAGCAGCCCCACGGGAGCTCCCGCAGATACGCAGTATTTT
CASSPTGAPADTQYF
>.|TRBJ2-2|TRBD2|TRBV4-1
TGCGCCAGCAGCCAAGCAGAGGGGCTAGCGGGAGTAGCCGGGGAGCTGTTTTTT
CASSQAEGLAGVAGELFF
>.|TRBJ2-3|TRBD2|TRBV28
TGTGCCAGCAGTTACCCGGAGGGGCGGGAGGGCCCTGGAGATACGCAGTATTTT
CASSYPEGREGPGDTQYF
>few|TRBJ2-1|.|TRBV21-1
TGTGCCAGCAGCAAAGTTCAGGGACTAGGGAACAATGAGCAGTTCTTC
CASSKVQGLGNNEQFF
>.|TRBJ1-1|TRBD1|TRBV14
TGTGCCAGCAGCTCCGGGACAGGGAACACTGAAGCTTTCTTT
CASSSGTGNTEAFF
>once|TRBJ1-1|TRBD1|TRBV19
TGTGCCAGTAGTATCCAGACAGGGATATCTGAAGCTTTCTTT
CASSIQTGISEAFF
>once|TRBJ2-7|TRBD2|TRBV5-1
TGCGCCAGCAGCCGCGAATCAGGACTAGGATACTACGAGCAGTACTTC
CASSRESGLGYYEQYF
>.|TRBJ2-1|TRBD2|TRBV7-2
TGTGCCAGCAGCCGTGGGACTAGCGATTACAATGAGCAGTTCTTC
CASSRGTSDYNEQFF
>.|TRBJ1-1|TRBD1|TRBV11-2
TGTGCCAGCAGCTTAGTTTACGGACAGGGGTTGGCTTTCTTT
CASSLVYGQGLAFF
>.|TRBJ1-2|.|TRBV27
TGTGCCAGCAGTCCTACCGGGGGGATGGGGGGGATCTATGGCTACACCTTC
CASSPTGGMGGIYGYTF
>few|TRBJ1-2|.|TRBV19
TGTGCCAGTACTGACAGCTATGGCTACACCTTC
CASTDSYGYTF
>.|TRBJ2-3|TRBD2|TRBV3-1/TRBV3-2
TGTGCCAGCAGCCAGGATATCCGGGACCCGGGGGGGGATACGCAGTATTTT
CASSQDIRDPGGDTQYF
>once|TRBJ2-7|TRBD2|TRBV4-3
TGCGCCAGCAGCCAAGTGGCGGGAGTAACCGAGCAGTACTTC
CASSQVAGVTEQYF
>.|TRBJ2-7|TRBD2|TRBV5-1
TGCGCCAGCAGCTTGTTTATTAGCGGGGGCTCAACCTCCTACGAGCAGTACTTC
CASSLFISGGSTSYEQYF
>.|TRBJ1-2|.|TRBV20-1
TGCAGTGCTAACAGAAACTATGGCTACACCTTC
CSANRNYGYTF
>.|TRBJ1-3|.|TRBV11-3
TGTGCCAGCAGCTCTAGGGGGACGGCTAGCTCTGGAAACACCATATATTTT
CASSSRGTASSGNTIYF
>once|TRBJ1-2|.|TRBV2
TGTGCCAGCAAGCGGGGATTCGGCTATGGCTACACCTTC
CASKRGFGYGYTF
>once|TRBJ1-5|.|TRBV6-5
TGTGCCAGCAGTTACAAGCGGGGAAGCGGACAGCCCCAGCATTTT
CASSYKRGSGQPQHF
>.|TRBJ1-2|.|TRBV6-5
TGTGCCAGCAACCTACAGAGGGACTATGGCTACACCTTC
CASNLQRDYGYTF
>.|TRBJ2-1|.|TRBV6-4
TGTGCCAGCAGCCTTGGGGGGAAGAGCTCCTACAATGAGCAGTTCTTC
CASSLGGKSSYNEQFF